What follows describes a single T cell receptor beta chain. Naive CD8 cells lacked CD45RO, underwent positive selection for CCR7 and left out terminally differentiated effector memory CD45RA+ cells. Trimming cost V 6 bases and J 0 bases, with 15 bases left between them. This CDR3 spans 15 amino acids. CDR1 is SGHNT and CDR2 is YYREEE in the germline V gene (reference sequence). The source of the sample is a study of shared clonotypes between healthy human individuals. Produced via immunoSEQ multiplex PCR; TCRdb's table is partial and in-frame only. This table has millions of clones, 85% to 95% appearing once.

The sequence was obtained from a young man in good health. The chain is built from TRBV5-4 and TRBJ2-5, with D possibly matching TRBD2 (6 bases). Material for sequencing was naive CD8+ T cells sorted from blood. The CDR3 protein is CASTHLGGYQETQYF. In nucleotides, the CDR3 is TGTGCCAGCACTCATCTTGGGGGGTACCAAGAGACCCAGTACTTC.